A single sample is the source of the 5 T cell receptor beta chains below, sequenced in a study of cytomegalovirus exposure and HLA in healthy donors. TCRdb's table, derived via immunoSEQ multiplex PCR, lists solely in-frame clones and lacks some. This table has 150,000 to 200,000 clones, less than 85% appearing once. Sequencing was done on a sample of PBMCs. The origin of the receptors is a young man in good health and CMV-seropositive.

This chain links TRBV15 with TRBJ2-3; D unresolved. The CDR3 covers 15 residues. CDR1 is LNHNV, CDR2 YYDKDF, per germline (reference sequence). V shed 0 bases and J shed 2 bases, with 9 bases lying between them. The CDR3 bases are TGTGCCACCAGCAGAGAACGCGAGTACACAGATACGCAGTATTTT. It encodes CATSREREYTDTQYF.

The chain joins TRBV5-6 to TRBJ1-5; D is unresolved. The CDR3 totals 14 residues. V was trimmed by 0 bases and J by 3 bases, leaving 7 bases between them. Germline lookup yields CDR1 SGHDT and CDR2 YYEEEE. The CDR3 DNA sequence: TGTGCCAGCAGCTTGGGAGATGTCAATCAGCCCCAGCATTTT. Protein product: CASSLGDVNQPQHF.

The CDR3 region is CASSEPGLAYADTQYF. CDR3 DNA sequence: TGTGCCAGCAGTGAGCCGGGACTAGCTTACGCAGATACGCAGTATTTT. V is TRBV6-1 and J is TRBJ2-3, with 9 bases identical to TRBD2. The CDR3 runs to 16 residues. V trimming: 3 bases; J trimming: 4 bases; junction bases outside the gene matches: 8. From germline, CDR1 is MNHNS and CDR2 SASEGT.

This clone was picked up a small number of times. The chain carries TRBV9 and TRBJ2-3, with 7 positions matching TRBD2. The germline V gene has CDR1 SGDLS and CDR2 YYNGEE. Trimming cost V 7 bases and J 3 bases; bases outside gene matches: 8. The CDR3 is 14 residues long. The CDR3: CASSRAGPTDTQYF. Here the CDR3 DNA reads TGTGCCAGCTCCCGAGCGGGGCCAACAGATACGCAGTATTTT.

This rearrangement joins TRBV11-2 to TRBJ2-7; no firm D call. Trimming shortened V by 1 base and J by 4 bases, and 8 bases separated the two germline ends. The CDR3 covers 13 residues. The V gene's germline CDR1 is SGHAT and CDR2 FQNNGV. In DNA form, the CDR3 reads TGTGCCAGCAGCTTAGCAGGTGATTACGAGCAGTACTTC. Translated: CASSLAGDYEQYF.